Included here is one T cell receptor beta chain sequence, with context. The entry originates in a study of blood T cell repertoires in COVID-19. TCRdb's copy holds only in-frame clones and misses some; the assay was immunoSEQ multiplex PCR. The sample carries about 87,000 clones, around 82% recorded once. The V segment lost 5 bases and the J segment 1 base; nucleotides outside the gene matches: 8. CDR1 and CDR2 (germline): MDHEN, SYDVKM. The CDR3 has 16 amino acids. The receptor was derived from a woman older than 75 with COVID-19, enrolled during active disease. The V call is TRBV28, the J call TRBJ2-1; 7 positions match TRBD1. The sequenced sample consisted of peripheral blood. This CDR3 is CASSQGGRASYNEQFF. The DNA for the CDR3 is TGTGCCAGCAGTCAAGGGGGCAGGGCATCCTACAATGAGCAGTTCTTC.